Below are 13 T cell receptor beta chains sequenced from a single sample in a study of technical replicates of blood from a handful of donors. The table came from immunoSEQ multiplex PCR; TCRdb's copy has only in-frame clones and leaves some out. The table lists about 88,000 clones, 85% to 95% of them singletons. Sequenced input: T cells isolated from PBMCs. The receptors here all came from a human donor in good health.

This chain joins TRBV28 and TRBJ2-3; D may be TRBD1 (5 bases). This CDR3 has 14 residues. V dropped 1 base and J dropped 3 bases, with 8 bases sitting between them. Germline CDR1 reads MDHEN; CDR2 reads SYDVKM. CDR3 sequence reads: CASSLSGLTDTQYF. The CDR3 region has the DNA TGTGCCAGCAGTTTATCAGGGTTAACAGATACGCAGTATTTT. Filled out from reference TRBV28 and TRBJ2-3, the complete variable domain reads DVKVTQSSRYLVKRTGEKVFLECVQDMDHENMFWYRQDPGLGLRLIYFSYDVKMKEKGDIPEGYSVSREKKERFSLILESASTNQTSMYLCASSLSGLTDTQYFGPGTRLTVL.

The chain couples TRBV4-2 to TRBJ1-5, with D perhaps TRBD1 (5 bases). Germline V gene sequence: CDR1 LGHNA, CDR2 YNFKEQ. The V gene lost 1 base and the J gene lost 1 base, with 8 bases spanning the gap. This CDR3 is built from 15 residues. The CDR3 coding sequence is TGTGCCAGCAGCCAAGTGCAGGGCAGCAATCAGCCCCAGCATTTT. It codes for CASSQVQGSNQPQHF.

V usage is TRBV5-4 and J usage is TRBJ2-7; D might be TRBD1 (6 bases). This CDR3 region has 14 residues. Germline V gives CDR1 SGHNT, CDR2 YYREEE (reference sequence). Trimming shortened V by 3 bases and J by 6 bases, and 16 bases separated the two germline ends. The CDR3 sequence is CASSWVARGSEQYF. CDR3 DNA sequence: TGTGCCAGCAGCTGGGTGGCGAGGGGGAGCGAGCAGTACTTC.

CDR3 in amino acids: CASSHAGVGTEAFF. CDR3 DNA: TGCGCCAGCAGCCACGCCGGGGTAGGGACTGAAGCTTTCTTT. V usage is TRBV4-1 and J usage is TRBJ1-1; D not resolved. This CDR3 has 14 amino acids. From germline, CDR1 is MGHRA and CDR2 YSYEKL. Trimming removed 3 bases from V and 5 bases from J, with 13 bases in between.

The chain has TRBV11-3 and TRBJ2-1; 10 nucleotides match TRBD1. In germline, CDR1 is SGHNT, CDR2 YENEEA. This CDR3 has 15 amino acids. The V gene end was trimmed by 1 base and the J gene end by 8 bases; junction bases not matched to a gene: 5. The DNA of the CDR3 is TGTGCCAGCAGCTTAGGGACAGGGGGAATTGATGAGCAGTTCTTC. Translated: CASSLGTGGIDEQFF.

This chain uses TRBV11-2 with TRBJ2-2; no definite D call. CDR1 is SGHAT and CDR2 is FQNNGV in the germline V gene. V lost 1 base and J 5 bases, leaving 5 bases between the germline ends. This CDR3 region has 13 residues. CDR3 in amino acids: CASSLGRTGELFF. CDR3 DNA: TGTGCCAGCAGCTTAGGTCGTACCGGGGAGCTGTTTTTT.

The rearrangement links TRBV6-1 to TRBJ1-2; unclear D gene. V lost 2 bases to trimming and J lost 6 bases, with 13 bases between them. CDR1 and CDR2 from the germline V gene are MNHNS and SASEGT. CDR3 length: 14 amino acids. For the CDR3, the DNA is TGTGCCAGCAGTGAAAGTTTGAGGTTAGATGGCTACACCTTC. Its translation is CASSESLRLDGYTF.

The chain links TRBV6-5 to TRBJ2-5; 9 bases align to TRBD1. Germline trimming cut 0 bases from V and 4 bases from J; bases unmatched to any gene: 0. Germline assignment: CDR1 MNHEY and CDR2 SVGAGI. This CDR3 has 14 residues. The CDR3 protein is CASSYSTGGETQYF. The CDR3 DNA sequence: TGTGCCAGCAGTTACTCGACAGGGGGAGAGACCCAGTACTTC.

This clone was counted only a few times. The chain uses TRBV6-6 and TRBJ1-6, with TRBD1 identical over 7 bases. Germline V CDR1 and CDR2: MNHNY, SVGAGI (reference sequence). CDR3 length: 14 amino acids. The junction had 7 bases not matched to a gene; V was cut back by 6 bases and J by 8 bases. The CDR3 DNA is TGTGCCAGCAGGGTCACAGGGGAGGATTCACCCCTCCACTTT. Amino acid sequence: CASRVTGEDSPLHF.

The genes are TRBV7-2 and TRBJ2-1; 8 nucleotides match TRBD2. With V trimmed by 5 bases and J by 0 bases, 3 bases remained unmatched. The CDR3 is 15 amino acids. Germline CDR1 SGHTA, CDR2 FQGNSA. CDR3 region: CASSRGGSSYNEQFF. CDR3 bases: TGTGCCAGCAGCCGCGGGGGGAGCTCCTACAATGAGCAGTTCTTC.

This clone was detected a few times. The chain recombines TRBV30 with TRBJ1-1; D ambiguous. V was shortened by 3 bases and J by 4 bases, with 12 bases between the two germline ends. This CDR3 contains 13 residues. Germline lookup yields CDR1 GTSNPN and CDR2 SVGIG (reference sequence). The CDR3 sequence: CAWRSLVSTEAFF. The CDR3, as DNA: TGTGCCTGGAGGAGCTTGGTATCCACTGAAGCTTTCTTT.

As DNA, the CDR3 is TGTGCCAGCAGTCCCGGGACTAGAACGGGACGAGAGCAGTACTTC. This translates into CASSPGTRTGREQYF. V gene TRBV6-1 combines with J gene TRBJ2-7; 8 nucleotides align to TRBD2. The germline gives CDR1 MNHNS, CDR2 SASEGT. The CDR3 covers 15 residues. With V trimmed by 5 bases and J by 7 bases, 13 bases remained unmatched.

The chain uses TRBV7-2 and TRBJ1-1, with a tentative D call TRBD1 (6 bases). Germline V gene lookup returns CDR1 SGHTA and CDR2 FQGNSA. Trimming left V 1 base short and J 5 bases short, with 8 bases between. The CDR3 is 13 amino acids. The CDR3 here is CASSLDRDTEAFF. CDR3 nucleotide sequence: TGTGCCAGCAGCTTAGACAGGGATACTGAAGCTTTCTTT. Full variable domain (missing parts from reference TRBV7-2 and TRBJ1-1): GAGVSQSPSNKVTEKGKDVELRCDPISGHTALYWYRQSLGQGLEFLIYFQGNSAPDKSGLPSDRFSAERTGGSVSTLTIQRTQQEDSAVYLCASSLDRDTEAFFGQGTRLTVV.